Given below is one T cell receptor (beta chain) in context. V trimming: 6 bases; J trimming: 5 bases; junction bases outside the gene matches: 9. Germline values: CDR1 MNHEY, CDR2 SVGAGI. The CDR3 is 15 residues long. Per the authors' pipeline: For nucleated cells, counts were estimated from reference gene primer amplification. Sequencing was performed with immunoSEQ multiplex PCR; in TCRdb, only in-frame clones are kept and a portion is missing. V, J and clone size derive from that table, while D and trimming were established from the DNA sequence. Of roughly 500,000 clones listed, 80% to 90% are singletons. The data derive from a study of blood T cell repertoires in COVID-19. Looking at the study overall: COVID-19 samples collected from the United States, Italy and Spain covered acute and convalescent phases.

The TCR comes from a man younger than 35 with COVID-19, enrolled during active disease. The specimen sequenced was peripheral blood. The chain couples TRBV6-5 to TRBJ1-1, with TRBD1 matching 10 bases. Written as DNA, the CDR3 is TGTGCCAGCAGCCGGGACAGGGGAGGTGGGACTGAAGCTTTCTTT. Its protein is CASSRDRGGGTEAFF.